These 30 T cell receptor beta chains share one sample of origin, sequenced in a study of shared clonotypes between healthy human individuals (dated by TCRdb to 2018 to 2020). Library generation was performed with the immunoSEQ multiplex PCR assay. The clones in this table, taken by TCRdb from immuneACCESS, are in-frame only. Not every clone is retained; where verified, under half of the shortfall comes from an unresolved V gene, and the cause of the rest is unknown. The sample table lists 2 million to 3 million clones, approximately 93% of them with a count of one. The top ten constitute around 0.37% of the sample. The sequenced sample was naive CD4+ T cells from PBMCs. The label giving this sample's cell subset or site can be read as: CD45RA+ positively selected. The receptors were sampled from a man younger than 35 in good health. Some clones in this sample may be carry-over from other donors' samples.

V is TRBV30 and J is TRBJ2-1; D unresolved. There are 16 residues in the CDR3. Germline V gives CDR1 GTSNPN, CDR2 SVGIG (reference sequence). V lost 3 bases and J lost 7, with 22 bases in between. CDR3 protein: CAWRDIEKLVVNEQFF. The CDR3 region has the DNA TGTGCCTGGAGGGATATCGAAAAGTTGGTCGTAAATGAGCAGTTCTTC.

To note about this clone: This same CDR3 is encoded by further DNA sequences in the sample. The V gene is TRBV7-9, the J gene TRBJ2-7, with D maybe TRBD1 (6 bases). Trimming cost V 5 bases and J 1 base, with 9 bases left between them. CDR1 is SEHNR and CDR2 is FQNEAQ in the germline V gene (reference sequence). This CDR3 is 13 amino acids long. CDR3 sequence (DNA): TGTGCCAGCAGCCTCAGGGGTTCCTACGAGCAGTACTTC. Its translation: CASSLRGSYEQYF.

The chain uses TRBV5-1 and TRBJ1-2; TRBD1 aligns across 9 bases. This CDR3 contains 16 residues. From germline, CDR1 is SGHRS and CDR2 YFSETQ. The V gene end was trimmed by 4 bases and the J gene end by 8 bases; junction bases not matched to a gene: 15. The CDR3 DNA reads TGCGCCAGCAGCACGGGACAGGGCGGGCTAGGAGAAGGCTACACCTTC. It encodes CASSTGQGGLGEGYTF.

The chain couples TRBV27 to TRBJ2-1; D gene uncertain. The CDR3 contains 14 residues. The germline gives CDR1 MNHEY, CDR2 SMNVEV (reference sequence). Trimming removed 3 bases at V and 5 bases at J, with 11 bases between. CDR3 loop: CASSFYELHNEQFF. For the CDR3, the DNA is TGTGCCAGCAGTTTTTATGAGCTACACAATGAGCAGTTCTTC.

This chain uses TRBV28 with TRBJ1-4; D uncertain. The CDR3 length is 12 residues. V lost 3 bases and J lost 5, with 4 bases in between. Germline assignment: CDR1 MDHEN and CDR2 SYDVKM. This CDR3 reads CASSLSNEKLFF. CDR3 DNA: TGTGCCAGCAGTTTGTCCAATGAAAAACTGTTTTTT.

V gene TRBV30 combines with J gene TRBJ1-3; no clear D. With 6 bases removed from V and 4 bases from J, the gap between germline ends came to 16 bases. The CDR3 sequence is 14 residues long. Germline CDR1 GTSNPN, CDR2 SVGIG (reference sequence). CDR3 amino acids: CACPFETRGNTIYF. In DNA, the CDR3 is TGTGCCTGCCCCTTCGAGACGAGGGGAAACACCATATATTTT. Supplemented by reference TRBV30 and TRBJ1-3, the full variable domain reads SQTIHQWPATLVQPVGSPLSLECTVEGTSNPNLYWYRQAAGRGLQLLFYSVGIGQISSEVPQNLSASRPQDRQFILSSKKLLLSDSGFYLCACPFETRGNTIYFGEGSWLTVV.

A note on this clone: Other DNA sequences in the same sample also yield this CDR3. The chain links TRBV7-2 to TRBJ2-7, with D maybe TRBD2 (7 bases). The V gene's germline CDR1 is SGHTA and CDR2 FQGNSA. Trimming removed 1 base at V and 2 bases at J, with 12 bases between. CDR3 length: 15 residues. CDR3 in DNA: TGTGCCAGCAGCTTAGTGGGGGGGCCTACCTACGAGCAGTACTTC. Protein sequence: CASSLVGGPTYEQYF.

The chain recombines TRBV4-1 with TRBJ2-3; possible D gene TRBD2, 7 bases. Between the trimmed V and J ends, which lost 1 base and 4 bases, there was a span of 21 bases. The CDR3 is 18 residues long. Per germline, CDR1 MGHRA and CDR2 YSYEKL. The CDR3 DNA reads TGCGCCAGCAGCCAAGTGTTTTTGGGGGGCGGGAGCGCAGATACGCAGTATTTT. Amino acids: CASSQVFLGGGSADTQYF.

The V and J genes are TRBV7-3 and TRBJ2-3; tentatively, D is TRBD2 (5 bases). Trimming cost V 5 bases and J 5 bases, with 14 bases left between them. The CDR3 consists of 14 residues. The germline gives CDR1 SGHTA, CDR2 FQGTGA. The chain's CDR3 is CASSPASRGDTQYF. Here the CDR3 DNA reads TGTGCCAGCAGCCCAGCGTCCCGGGGAGATACGCAGTATTTT.

There are a few counts of this clone. The V call is TRBV18, the J call TRBJ1-5; tentatively, D is TRBD1 (6 bases). The CDR3 spans 15 residues. Trimming took 0 bases from V and 5 from J, leaving 11 bases between them. Germline-derived CDR1 and CDR2 are KGHSH and LQKENI. The CDR3 protein is CASSPPGARDQPQHF. CDR3 nucleotides: TGTGCCAGCTCACCACCGGGGGCGCGGGATCAGCCCCAGCATTTT.

The chain is built from TRBV5-1 and TRBJ2-1; D is perhaps TRBD1 or TRBD2 (5 bases each). The CDR3 loop spans 15 amino acids. Trimming cost V 5 bases and J 12 bases, with 24 bases left between them. Looked up from germline, CDR1 is SGHRS and CDR2 is YFSETQ. Here the CDR3 reads CASSRDPTVRPGQFF. CDR3 DNA sequence: TGCGCCAGCAGTCGGGACCCTACGGTTCGGCCGGGGCAGTTCTTC.

The CDR3 loop reads CASSLTLTPSSYNEQFF. The CDR3 DNA reads TGTGCCAGCTCACTAACACTGACACCGAGCTCCTACAATGAGCAGTTCTTC. This chain links TRBV18 with TRBJ2-1; D is undetermined. This CDR3 spans 17 amino acids. V dropped 4 bases and J dropped 0 bases, with 16 bases sitting between them. The V gene's germline CDR1 is KGHSH and CDR2 LQKENI. Variable domain in full (rest from reference TRBV18 and TRBJ2-1): NAGVMQNPRHLVRRRGQEARLRCSPMKGHSHVYWYRQLPEEGLKFMVYLQKENIIDESGMPKERFSAEFPKEGPSILRIQQVVRGDSAAYFCASSLTLTPSSYNEQFFGPGTRLTVL.

The chain links TRBV6-6 to TRBJ2-5; 7 bases agree with TRBD2. V shed 0 bases and J 1 base; nucleotides not matched to a gene: 2. Germline-derived CDR1 and CDR2 are MNHNY and SVGAGI (reference sequence). The CDR3 covers 15 residues. The CDR3 loop reads CASSYSRLAQETQYF. The CDR3 nucleotides read TGTGCCAGCAGTTACTCCCGACTAGCCCAAGAGACCCAGTACTTC.

The chain has TRBV2 and TRBJ2-3, with D unclear. The V gene lost 3 bases and the J gene lost 6 bases, with 1 base spanning the gap. Germline V gene lookup returns CDR1 SNHLY and CDR2 FYNNEI. The CDR3 contains 10 residues. For the CDR3, the DNA is TGTGCCAGCAGTGAGGATACGCAGTATTTT. Amino acid sequence: CASSEDTQYF.

DNA of the CDR3: TGCGCCAGCAGCGCCAGGGTCGGAGGGAGACCTACATACAATGAGCAGTTCTTC. Its protein is CASSARVGGRPTYNEQFF. The chain couples TRBV5-1 to TRBJ2-1; TRBD2 might be the D (6 bases). V lost 4 bases, J lost 4 bases, and 24 bases lay in between. The CDR3 consists of 18 residues. The germline CDR1 and CDR2 sequences are SGHRS and YFSETQ.

In its sample, this clone was seen once. The chain is built from TRBV28 and TRBJ1-2, with 8 bases aligning to TRBD1. The CDR3 is 14 residues long. Germline V gene lookup returns CDR1 MDHEN and CDR2 SYDVKM. Germline trimming cut 3 bases from V and 5 bases from J; bases unmatched to any gene: 5. The CDR3 reads CASSFQGARYGYTF. The CDR3 DNA sequence: TGTGCCAGCAGTTTTCAGGGGGCTAGGTATGGCTACACCTTC.

The V and J genes are TRBV19 and TRBJ2-1, with TRBD2 matching 12 bases. The CDR3 runs to 16 residues. Germline V CDR1 and CDR2: LNHDA, SQIVND (reference sequence). With 5 bases clipped from V and 9 bases from J, the junction kept 11 bases outside the gene matches. CDR3 protein: CASSRQTSGRYSEQFF. CDR3 DNA: TGTGCCAGTAGTCGTCAAACTAGCGGGAGGTATAGTGAGCAGTTCTTC.

The rearrangement uses TRBV9 and TRBJ2-7; weak D call: TRBD1 (5 bases). CDR3 length: 14 residues. Trimming removed 4 bases at V and 0 bases at J, with 11 bases between. The germline CDR1 and CDR2 sequences are SGDLS and YYNGEE. The CDR3 DNA reads TGTGCCAGCAGCCCAAGGGGCTACTCCTACGAGCAGTACTTC. This gives the protein CASSPRGYSYEQYF.

CDR3 sequence reads: CASSTGTRGTEAFF. For the CDR3, the DNA is TGTGCCAGTAGTACCGGGACTCGGGGGACTGAAGCTTTCTTT. The J gene is TRBJ1-1, the V gene TRBV19; the D gene is possibly TRBD1 (5 bases). The CDR3 spans 14 residues. Per the germline V gene, CDR1 is LNHDA and CDR2 is SQIVND (reference sequence). V was shortened by 4 bases and J by 5 bases, with 14 bases between the two germline ends.

The rearrangement links TRBV2 to TRBJ2-2; TRBD2 matches 13 bases. The trim removed 6 bases at V and 7 bases at J, leaving 8 bases unmatched. The CDR3 sequence is 16 residues long. Germline CDR1 is SNHLY and CDR2 is FYNNEI. The DNA of the CDR3 is TGTGCCAGCAGGGCGACTAGCGGGAGGTCGGGCGGGGAGCTGTTTTTT. Amino acids: CASRATSGRSGGELFF.

V is TRBV7-3 and J is TRBJ2-2, with 8 nucleotides matching TRBD2. V lost 5 bases and J lost 3; bases outside the gene matches: 11. CDR1 is SGHTA and CDR2 is FQGTGA in the germline V gene. This CDR3 spans 17 amino acids. The chain's CDR3 is CASSPSIGLAYTGELFF. As DNA, the CDR3 is TGTGCCAGCAGCCCCTCGATTGGACTAGCATACACCGGGGAGCTGTTTTTT.

V is TRBV7-3 and J is TRBJ2-1; the D call may be TRBD1 or TRBD2 (5 bases each). Per germline, CDR1 SGHTA and CDR2 FQGTGA. V lost 3 bases and J lost 7, with 10 bases in between. The CDR3 loop spans 13 amino acids. The CDR3 DNA reads as TGTGCCAGCAGCTTGGGACCGACGAATGAGCAGTTCTTC. Translation gives CASSLGPTNEQFF. The complete variable domain, with remaining parts taken from reference TRBV7-3 and TRBJ2-1, reads GAGVSQTPSNKVTEKGKYVELRCDPISGHTALYWYRQSLGQGPEFLIYFQGTGAADDSGLPNDRFFAVRPEGSVSTLKIQRTERGDSAVYLCASSLGPTNEQFFGPGTRLTVL.

This clone was seen only a few times. The chain uses TRBV5-1 and TRBJ1-5; D gene ambiguous. The CDR3 contains 16 residues. Germline CDR1 and CDR2: SGHRS and YFSETQ. V was cut by 0 bases and J by 1 base, with 11 bases left in between. CDR3 residues: CASSLGPGLSNQPQHF. The CDR3 region has the DNA TGCGCCAGCAGCTTGGGGCCGGGTTTAAGCAATCAGCCCCAGCATTTT.

The chain is built from TRBV19 and TRBJ1-2; D gene uncertain. Germline V CDR1 and CDR2: LNHDA, SQIVND (reference sequence). The CDR3 totals 14 residues. The ends were cut back, 5 bases at V and 1 base at J, with 11 bases in the middle. The CDR3 nucleotides read TGTGCCAGTAGTCGGTCTCCAAATAACTATGGCTACACCTTC. Translating it yields CASSRSPNNYGYTF.

The J gene is TRBJ2-7, the V gene TRBV7-2; 11 bases are a match to TRBD2. In germline, CDR1 is SGHTA, CDR2 FQGNSA. The CDR3 has 18 amino acids. J lost 5 bases, V lost 5 bases, and 17 bases had no gene match. The CDR3 loop reads CASSLRGGLLAGVHEQYF. The CDR3 DNA is TGTGCCAGCAGCCTCCGAGGGGGCCTACTAGCGGGAGTTCACGAGCAGTACTTC.

This clone occurred a few times. The rearrangement joins TRBV18 to TRBJ1-1; no reliable D call. The ends were cut back, 2 bases at V and 0 bases at J, with 10 bases in the middle. The CDR3 is made up of 15 amino acids. Germline CDR1 reads KGHSH; CDR2 reads LQKENI. The CDR3 nucleotides are TGTGCCAGCTCACCAGTATTGATTATGAACACTGAAGCTTTCTTT. Translating gives CASSPVLIMNTEAFF.

The rearrangement joins TRBV2 to TRBJ2-7, with D maybe TRBD2 (5 bases). Looked up from germline, CDR1 is SNHLY and CDR2 is FYNNEI. The CDR3 extends over 13 amino acids. The germline V and J ends were trimmed by 5 bases and 6 bases, with 14 bases remaining between them. CDR3 residues: CASSWTSRVEQYF. As DNA, the CDR3 is TGTGCCAGCAGTTGGACGTCGAGGGTCGAGCAGTACTTC.

V is TRBV19 and J is TRBJ2-7; 10 nucleotides align to TRBD2. The CDR3 has 14 residues. Germline CDR1 LNHDA, CDR2 SQIVND (reference sequence). J was trimmed by 6 bases and V by 5 bases; bases with no gene match: 7. CDR3 DNA: TGTGCCAGTAGTCAGACTAGCGGGCTTCTCGAGCAGTACTTC. Protein sequence: CASSQTSGLLEQYF.

This chain joins TRBV7-9 and TRBJ1-5, with TRBD1 as a possible D gene (6 bases). Germline CDR1 SEHNR, CDR2 FQNEAQ (reference sequence). V dropped 7 bases and J dropped 5 bases, with 12 bases sitting between them. This CDR3 spans 13 amino acids. The CDR3 DNA sequence: TGTGCCAGCACCCCGACAGGCGATCAGCCCCAGCATTTT. Its translation: CASTPTGDQPQHF. The full variable domain, rest sourced from reference TRBV7-9 and TRBJ1-5, is DTGVSQNPRHKITKRGQNVTFRCDPISEHNRLYWYRQTLGQGPEFLTYFQNEAQLEKSRLLSDRFSAERPKGSFSTLEIQRTEQGDSAMYLCASTPTGDQPQHFGDGTRLSIL.

A word on this clone: The same CDR3 is also encoded by other DNA sequences in this sample. This chain connects TRBV5-1 to TRBJ1-1; 7 bases line up with TRBD1. Germline CDR1 is SGHRS and CDR2 is YFSETQ. The CDR3 has 13 amino acids. The ends lost 5 bases at V and 4 bases at J; junction bases unmatched: 5. DNA for the CDR3: TGCGCCAGCAGTTCACAGGGGCCCACTGAAGCTTTCTTT. It specifies CASSSQGPTEAFF.